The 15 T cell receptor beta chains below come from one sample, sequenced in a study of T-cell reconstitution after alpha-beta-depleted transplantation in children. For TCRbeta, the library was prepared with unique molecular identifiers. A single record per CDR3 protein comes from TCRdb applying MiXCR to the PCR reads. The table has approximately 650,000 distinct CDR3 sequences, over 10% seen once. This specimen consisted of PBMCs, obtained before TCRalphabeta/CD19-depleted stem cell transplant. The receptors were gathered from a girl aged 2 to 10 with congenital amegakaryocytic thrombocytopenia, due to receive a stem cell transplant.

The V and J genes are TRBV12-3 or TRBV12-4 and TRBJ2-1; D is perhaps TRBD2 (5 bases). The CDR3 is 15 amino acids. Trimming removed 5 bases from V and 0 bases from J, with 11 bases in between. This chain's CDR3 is CASSKNSASYNEQFF. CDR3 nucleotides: TGTGCCAGCAGTAAAAATAGCGCCTCCTACAATGAGCAGTTCTTC.

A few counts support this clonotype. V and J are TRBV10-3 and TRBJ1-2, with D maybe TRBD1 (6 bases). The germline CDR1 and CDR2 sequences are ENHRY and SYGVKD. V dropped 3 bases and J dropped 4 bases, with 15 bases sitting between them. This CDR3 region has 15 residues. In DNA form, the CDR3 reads TGTGCCATCAGTGACTCACGCCGACAGGTCTATGGCTACACCTTC. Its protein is CAISDSRRQVYGYTF.

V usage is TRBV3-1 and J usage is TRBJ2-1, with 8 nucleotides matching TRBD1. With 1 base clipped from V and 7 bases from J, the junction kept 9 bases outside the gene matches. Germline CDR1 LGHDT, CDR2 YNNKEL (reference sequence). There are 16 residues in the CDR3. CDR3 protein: CASSQVPTGVSNEQFF. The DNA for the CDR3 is TGTGCCAGCAGCCAAGTTCCGACAGGGGTTAGTAATGAGCAGTTCTTC.

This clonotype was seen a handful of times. The CDR3 DNA sequence: TGTGCCAGCAGCCAAGATCTCAAGACCCAGTACTTC. Translation gives CASSQDLKTQYF. This chain joins TRBV4-2 and TRBJ2-5; D is unresolved. The CDR3 is 12 amino acids. Trimming cost V 0 bases and J 6 bases, with 5 bases left between them. Germline-derived CDR1 and CDR2 are LGHNA and YNFKEQ.

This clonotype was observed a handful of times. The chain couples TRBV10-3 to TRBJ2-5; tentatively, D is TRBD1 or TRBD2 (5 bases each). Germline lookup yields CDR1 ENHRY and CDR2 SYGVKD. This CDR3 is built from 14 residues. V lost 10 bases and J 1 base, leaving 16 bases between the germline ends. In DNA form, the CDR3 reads TGTGCCACCGGAGAGGGGCAGGGCCAAGAGACCCAGTACTTC. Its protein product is CATGEGQGQETQYF.

The CDR3 DNA follows: TGTGCCAGCAGGACTACCCTCGGACAGGGGCATTCTCATGGAAACACCATATATTTT. Encoded protein: CASRTTLGQGHSHGNTIYF. V and J are TRBV7-8 and TRBJ1-3; 9 bases fit TRBD1. V trimming: 6 bases; J trimming: 3 bases; junction bases outside the gene matches: 18. CDR1 is SGHVS and CDR2 is FQNEAQ in the germline V gene. The CDR3 is 19 amino acids.

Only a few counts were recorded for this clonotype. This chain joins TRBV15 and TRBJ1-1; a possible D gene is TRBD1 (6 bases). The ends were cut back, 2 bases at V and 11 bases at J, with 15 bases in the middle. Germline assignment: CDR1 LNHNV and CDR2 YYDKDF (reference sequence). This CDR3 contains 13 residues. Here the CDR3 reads CATSRNNRDWAFF. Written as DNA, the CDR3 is TGTGCCACCAGCAGAAACAACAGGGATTGGGCTTTCTTT.

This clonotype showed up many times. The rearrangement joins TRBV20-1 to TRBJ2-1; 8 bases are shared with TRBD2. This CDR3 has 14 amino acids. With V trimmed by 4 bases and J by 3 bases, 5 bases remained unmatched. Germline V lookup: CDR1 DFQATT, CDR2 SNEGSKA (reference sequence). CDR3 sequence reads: CSATGTRNYNEQFF. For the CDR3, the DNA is TGCAGTGCTACTGGGACTAGAAACTACAATGAGCAGTTCTTC.

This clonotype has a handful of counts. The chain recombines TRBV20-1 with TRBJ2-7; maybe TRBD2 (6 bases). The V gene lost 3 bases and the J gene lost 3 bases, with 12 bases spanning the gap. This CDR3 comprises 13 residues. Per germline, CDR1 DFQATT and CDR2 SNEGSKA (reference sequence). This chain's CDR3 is CSARTTGSYEQYF. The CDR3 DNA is TGCAGTGCTAGGACAACCGGGAGCTACGAGCAGTACTTC.

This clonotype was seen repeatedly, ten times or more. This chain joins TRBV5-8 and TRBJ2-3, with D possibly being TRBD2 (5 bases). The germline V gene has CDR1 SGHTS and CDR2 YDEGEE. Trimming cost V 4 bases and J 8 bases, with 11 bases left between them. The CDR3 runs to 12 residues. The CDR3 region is CASSRGHGTQYF. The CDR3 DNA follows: TGTGCCAGCAGCCGAGGGCACGGTACGCAGTATTTT.

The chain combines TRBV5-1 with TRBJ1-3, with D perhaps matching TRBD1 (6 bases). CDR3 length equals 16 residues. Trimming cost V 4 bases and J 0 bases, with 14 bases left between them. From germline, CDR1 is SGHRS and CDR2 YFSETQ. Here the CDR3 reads CASSRSGASSGNTIYF. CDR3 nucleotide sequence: TGCGCCAGCAGCCGCTCAGGGGCCTCCTCTGGAAACACCATATATTTT. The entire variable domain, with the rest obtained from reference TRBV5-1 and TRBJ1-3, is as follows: KAGVTQTPRYLIKTRGQQVTLSCSPISGHRSVSWYQQTPGQGLQFLFEYFSETQRNKGNFPGRFSGRQFSNSRSEMNVSTLELGDSALYLCASSRSGASSGNTIYFGEGSWLTVV.

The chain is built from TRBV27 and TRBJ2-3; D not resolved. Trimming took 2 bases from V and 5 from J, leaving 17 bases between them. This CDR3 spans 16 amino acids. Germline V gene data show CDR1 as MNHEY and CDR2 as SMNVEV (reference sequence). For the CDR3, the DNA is TGTGCCAGCAGTTTACTACCCATGAAGGTGATAGATACGCAGTATTTT. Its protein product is CASSLLPMKVIDTQYF.

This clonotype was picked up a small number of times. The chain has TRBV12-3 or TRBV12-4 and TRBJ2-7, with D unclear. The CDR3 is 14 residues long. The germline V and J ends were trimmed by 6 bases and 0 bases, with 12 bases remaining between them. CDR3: CASRRAPHSYEQYF. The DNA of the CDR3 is TGTGCCAGCAGGCGAGCACCCCACTCCTACGAGCAGTACTTC.

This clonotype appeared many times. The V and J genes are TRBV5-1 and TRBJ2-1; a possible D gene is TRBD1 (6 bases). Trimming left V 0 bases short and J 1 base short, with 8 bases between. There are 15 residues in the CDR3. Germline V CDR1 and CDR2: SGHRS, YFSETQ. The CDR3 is CASSLEGQSYNEQFF. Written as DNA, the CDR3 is TGCGCCAGCAGCTTGGAAGGACAGTCCTACAATGAGCAGTTCTTC.

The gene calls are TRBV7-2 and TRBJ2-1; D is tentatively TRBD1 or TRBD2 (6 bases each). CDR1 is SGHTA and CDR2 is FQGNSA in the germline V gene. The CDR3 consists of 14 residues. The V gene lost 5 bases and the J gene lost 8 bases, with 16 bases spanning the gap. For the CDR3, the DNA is TGTGCCAGCAGCCCAGCCATCGGGGGCTATGAGCAGTTCTTC. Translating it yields CASSPAIGGYEQFF.